This record looks at one TCR beta chain sequence and its context. Its target antigen remains unknown. This record comes from a study of cytomegalovirus exposure and HLA in healthy donors (dated by TCRdb to the late 2010s). Regarding the study in general: An earlier analysis of approximately 640 of the donors reported approximately 270 Gb of sequence data and 117 million unique TCR beta sequences from 150 million to 200 million T cells. Of the 350 to 400 genotyped donors, over 65% fell in the genetic ancestry cluster associated with self-reported Caucasian donors. The study combined high-throughput TCR immunosequencing, statistical association of individual TCRs with disease status, and machine learning to predict cytomegalovirus infection status. Along with the roughly 710-subject first cohort, a separate validation cohort of roughly 110 different subjects was used. Donor age, sex, ethnicity and CMV serostatus were compiled alongside the repertoire data. The aim of the study was to test whether cataloging public T cell receptors could identify signatures of past pathogen exposure. Among 398 genotyped donors of the cohort, an average of 235,054 unique TCR beta nucleotide sequences were sequenced per donor, roughly 20% of them non-productive. HLA typing covered class I and class II loci at four-digit resolution. In a later analysis, previously published TCR beta repertoires from 550 to 700 donors were re-analyzed and high-resolution HLA genotyping was added so that TCR occurrence patterns could be studied. Every repertoire in the discovery cohort had been generated on one and the same sequencing platform. Five DR-DQ haplotypes were handled as single units for association and clustering because linkage in the cohort was strong. The number of donors typed differed by locus, with 629-630 for A, B, C, DRB1 and DQB1, approximately 500 for DQA1, some 570 for DPA1, and around 430 for DPB1. In a later genetic analysis, genome-wide SNP genotypes for about 55% of the roughly 700 donors were used, and that subset was treated as a discovery cohort. The study profiled the T cell repertoires of about 640 subjects by immunosequencing and related them to cytomegalovirus serostatus. An early release that covered about 600 HLA-typed donors contained approximately 300 gigabases of sequencing data and 70 million to 100 million unique TCR sequences. In the later analysis, no new phenotypic data were used to find candidate immune exposures; instead, reliance was placed on TCR beta sequences and their occurrence across donors. In an earlier analysis of a few hundred of the donors, high-throughput TCR beta sequencing was used to judge whether each TCR beta V gene segment behaved as functional or pseudogenic. What the authors observed across the whole study: A few of the identified cytomegalovirus-associated TCR beta chains were confirmed in vitro to be specific for cytomegalovirus antigens. While some public TCRs were present in many individuals, most TCR sequences turned up only very rarely across donors. Immune exposure information for the cohort was limited to CMV serostatus. According to the authors, the approach could potentially be generalized to other disease states and immunological phenotypes. The classifier was reported to diagnose cytomegalovirus status with high specificity and sensitivity in both the original and validation cohorts. Several of the top co-occurrence clusters appeared to be linked to parvovirus B19, influenza, CMV and Epstein-Barr virus, according to a later analysis. Broadly in line with IMGT annotations, most TCR beta V segments showed up in productive rearrangements about 87% or about 30% of the time in an earlier analysis of several hundred of the donors. In a later analysis, most CMV-associated TCR beta chains were found to appear HLA-restricted, with HLA associations seemingly driven largely by CMV exposure. Because counts were too low, about 15 rarely observed V segments, including chromosome 9 orphons, were left out of the earlier analysis of 587 of the donors. The presence/absence analyses assumed that sequencing depth was roughly uniform across donors, and that assumption may not be true. A group of highly shared sequence variants was considered likely to be a technical artifact of the sequencing pipeline. The cohort was sequenced for TCR beta chains only, and without alpha or paired-chain data the features that could be detected were limited. A further reported finding was that TCR beta sequences accurately predicted the HLA-A and HLA-B alleles for most subjects in the first cohort. Assigning TCR associations to individual alleles was difficult when HLA alleles, especially DR and DQ, strongly co-occurred. Compared with the approximately 700-donor mean, donors in an Asian-associated ancestry cluster had fewer N-insertions in productive TCRs, according to a later genetic analysis. A later genetic analysis associated a missense DCLRE1C variant with V-gene and J-gene trimming of TCR beta chains, and an independent cohort replicated the association. Correlated functional status among segregating V segments might reflect linkage disequilibrium, but an unknown experimental factor could not be ruled out. In a later analysis, the rate of TCR association differed among HLA loci, with DRB1 alleles having the most associated TCRs and HLA-C alleles having the fewest. A total of about 150 TCR beta chains were listed by the study as associated with cytomegalovirus. Some IMGT-functional V segments, including TRBV6-2 and TRBV6-3, could not be distinguished by the 87-base-pair reads and were therefore excluded. Because HLA typing was missing for some donors at each locus, association tests included only the typed subset. In a later analysis, HLA-associated TCR beta chains were found to be more clonally expanded and to have lower generation probabilities than equally common non-associated chains. Specific HLA alleles were associated with roughly 17,000 TCR beta sequences at a false discovery rate of 0.05 in a later analysis.

In total, fewer than 750 healthy bone marrow donors made up the cohort. At the time of sampling, every cohort member was nominally healthy, though immune exposures that went unrecorded were likely present. The donor was CMV seronegative and was included in the group of about 400 seronegative cohort members. A peripheral blood sample was collected from each donor, and TCR beta sequencing was performed on peripheral blood mononuclear cells. Genomic DNA was extracted from the blood cell samples with the Qiagen DNeasy Blood Extraction Kit. The protocol used for the library was the immunoSEQ multiplex PCR assay. For the multiplex PCR, a mixture combining 60 forward primers for TCR Vbeta segments and 13 reverse primers for TCR Jbeta segments was used. A multiplex PCR assay on genomic DNA amplified the CDR3 region of rearranged TCR beta genes. Amplified TCR beta libraries were sequenced as 87-base-pair reads on the Illumina HiSeq System. The published analysis was carried out like this. A later analysis counted tens of millions of unique TCR beta chains across the approximately 700 repertoires, and roughly 11 million of these chains were shared by at least two donors. Raw reads were error-corrected and collapsed into unique sequences with a nearest-neighbor algorithm that merged closely related sequences to remove PCR and sequencing errors. Alignment of CDR3 sequences to IMGT reference sequences was used to assign V, D and J gene segments. Each retained sequence needed at least a six-nucleotide match to both a V gene segment and a J gene segment. A rearrangement was called productive if the CDR3 had no stop codons and remained in frame with V and J, and every other rearrangement was called non-productive. CDR3 was defined according to IMGT convention as the region running from the second conserved V-encoded cysteine to the conserved J-encoded phenylalanine. Sequences without an unambiguous match to a single V gene segment were excluded from the earlier analysis of 587 of the donors. In an earlier analysis of 587 of the donors, a V segment was called functional when productive rearrangements were above 56.7%, and segregating when the standard deviation between donors exceeded 5%. A statistical classification framework was built to diagnose cytomegalovirus status from the catalog of TCR beta chain sequences. In a later analysis, TCR nucleotide sequences were compared against IMGT/GENE-DB human TR gene sequences so that V and J genes could be assigned. A later analysis assigned CDR3 sequences and most-parsimonious VDJ recombination scenarios with the TCRdist pipeline. In a later analysis, every TCR beta chain was defined by the combination of its CDR3 amino acid sequence and its V-gene family, and reads without a unique V-gene family were dropped. As a way to deal with suspected cross-contamination and a sequencing artifact, a later analysis dropped more than 500 nucleotide sequences that were highly shared and had low generation probability. In a later analysis, a clonal expansion index was calculated for each public chain from normalized within-repertoire ranks of inferred template counts. Generation probabilities in a later analysis came from a VDJ recombination model fitted to out-of-frame rearrangements, and those results were checked against IGoR. A later analysis scored TCR-TCR, TCR-HLA and TCR-CMV co-occurrence with hypergeometric tests, applying a repertoire-size bias correction to TCR pairs. To estimate false discovery rates, a later analysis permuted the HLA or CMV assignments 20 times. In a later analysis, co-occurring TCRs were grouped using DBSCAN, and TCRdist sequence similarity was added for clustering within HLA-allele-positive subsets. Co-occurrence clustering excluded repertoires with fewer than 30,000 or more than 120,000 public chains, plus five with anomalous nucleotide sharing. Drawn from immuneACCESS, this table holds only the in-frame rearrangements with V and J called that TCRdb kept. Clones are partly lost; checked studies trace under half to an unresolved V gene and leave the rest unexplained. V and J calls and clone size are copied from that table; D and trimming were computed from the DNA. This sample's table contains approximately 110,000 clones. Of the sample, 3.7% is held by the ten largest clones.

The germline ends are 16 bases apart after V is trimmed by 4 bases and J by 13 bases. Via the germline V gene, CDR1 is SGHDN and CDR2 FVKESK. The CDR3 spans 13 residues, from the cysteine through the phenylalanine. The sequence is cut down to CDR3 DNA, 39 bases in frame from base 1. Sequences were obtained from PBMCs. The chain was built from TRBV14 and TRBJ1-4; the best D guess is TRBD1, with 5 bases matching. This receptor was identified in a man aged 25-40 years in good health and CMV-seronegative. At the DNA level, the sequence is TGTGCCAGCAGCCCCCGACACTCAGGGCCACTGTTTTTT. This translates into CASSPRHSGPLFF.